The 27 T cell receptor beta chains below come from one sample, sequenced in a study of cytomegalovirus exposure and HLA in healthy donors. The PCR contained 60 Vbeta and 13 Jbeta primers. Here immunoSEQ multiplex PCR was the method, and the copy in TCRdb shows in-frame clones only, minus some. This sample yields over 150,000 clones, of which around three quarters are seen a single time; about 1.5% belongs to the top ten. The sample comprised PBMCs. These receptors all stem from a woman aged 18 to 35 in good health and CMV-seronegative.

The chain links TRBV5-1 to TRBJ1-2; the D gene is possibly TRBD1 (6 bases). The germline gives CDR1 SGHRS, CDR2 YFSETQ. Trimming removed 4 bases from V and 0 bases from J, with 13 bases in between. The CDR3 covers 15 residues. CDR3 coding DNA: TGCGCCAGCAGCCTGGGGGGGACATCTAACTATGGCTACACCTTC. Encoded protein: CASSLGGTSNYGYTF.

This clone was found a few times. The chain recombines TRBV9 with TRBJ1-2; weak D call: TRBD1 (6 bases). V was cut by 0 bases and J by 5 bases, with 14 bases left in between. This CDR3 is built from 15 residues. Germline CDR1 SGDLS, CDR2 YYNGEE. Here the CDR3 reads CASSVDQGNVYGYTF. The CDR3, as DNA: TGTGCCAGCAGCGTAGACCAGGGGAACGTTTATGGCTACACCTTC.

Notes on this clone: The missing conserved phenylalanine or tryptophan at the end of this CDR3 makes a read error likely. The chain joins TRBV29-1 to TRBJ2-7, with D possibly TRBD2 on 6 matching bases. Trimming shortened V by 0 bases and J by 6 bases, and 12 bases separated the two germline ends. Germline V gene data show CDR1 as SQVTM and CDR2 as ANQGSEA. This CDR3 comprises 13 residues. The CDR3 DNA is TGCAGCGTTGAAGATTTCGGGAGCCTCGAGCAGTACCTC. Amino acids: CSVEDFGSLEQYL.

The chain joins TRBV4-1 to TRBJ2-5, with TRBD2 matching 7 bases. V trimming: 0 bases; J trimming: 9 bases; junction bases outside the gene matches: 25. The CDR3 spans 20 residues. The germline gives CDR1 MGHRA, CDR2 YSYEKL. CDR3 DNA: TGCGCCAGCAGCCAAGATCTGAGAGGGAGTAGACGGGGGGTTTTCTCGGCCCAGTACTTC. It codes for CASSQDLRGSRRGVFSAQYF.

The chain has TRBV11-2 and TRBJ1-1, with no clear D. CDR1 is SGHAT and CDR2 is FQNNGV in the germline V gene. The CDR3 has 16 residues. V lost 2 bases and J 0 bases, leaving 13 bases between the germline ends. The CDR3 is CASSLSYSHLNTEAFF. CDR3 sequence (DNA): TGTGCCAGCAGCTTAAGTTACTCGCATTTGAACACTGAAGCTTTCTTT.

This clone was seen only a few times. As DNA, the CDR3 is TGCAGCGCTAGGACAGATACGCAGTATTTT. It yields the protein CSARTDTQYF. The chain combines TRBV29-1 with TRBJ2-3; D is uncertain. CDR3 length: 10 amino acids. Trimming shortened V by 7 bases and J by 3 bases, and 5 bases separated the two germline ends. Germline lookup yields CDR1 SQVTM and CDR2 ANQGSEA.

The V call is TRBV7-2, the J call TRBJ2-5, with D possibly matching TRBD2 (5 bases). The CDR3 length is 13 residues. The ends were cut back, 2 bases at V and 3 bases at J, with 7 bases in the middle. Germline loops: CDR1 SGHTA, CDR2 FQGNSA. This CDR3 is CASSLSGKETQYF. The CDR3 nucleotides read TGTGCCAGCAGCTTATCGGGGAAAGAGACCCAGTACTTC. The variable domain in full, with the rest retrieved from reference TRBV7-2 and TRBJ2-5, is GAGVSQSPSNKVTEKGKDVELRCDPISGHTALYWYRQSLGQGLEFLIYFQGNSAPDKSGLPSDRFSAERTGGSVSTLTIQRTQQEDSAVYLCASSLSGKETQYFGPGTRLLVL.

The J gene is TRBJ2-7, the V gene TRBV7-3, with D unclear. This CDR3 is 14 amino acids long. V lost 8 bases to trimming and J lost 3 bases, with 17 bases between them. Germline-derived CDR1 and CDR2 are SGHTA and FQGTGA. The CDR3 loop reads CASALSVPGYEQYF. DNA of the CDR3: TGTGCCAGCGCCCTCTCGGTTCCCGGCTACGAGCAGTACTTC. Variable domain in full (rest from reference TRBV7-3 and TRBJ2-7): GAGVSQTPSNKVTEKGKYVELRCDPISGHTALYWYRQSLGQGPEFLIYFQGTGAADDSGLPNDRFFAVRPEGSVSTLKIQRTERGDSAVYLCASALSVPGYEQYFGPGTRLTVT.

The chain uses TRBV7-9 and TRBJ2-7; 12 nucleotides align to TRBD2. V lost 5 bases and J lost 7; bases outside the gene matches: 6. The CDR3 length is 14 residues. Germline V CDR1 and CDR2: SEHNR, FQNEAQ (reference sequence). In DNA form, the CDR3 reads TGTGCCAGCAGCCCGAGACTAGCGGGAGATGAGCAGTACTTC. Translation: CASSPRLAGDEQYF. The entire variable domain, with the rest obtained from reference TRBV7-9 and TRBJ2-7, is as follows: DTGVSQNPRHKITKRGQNVTFRCDPISEHNRLYWYRQTLGQGPEFLTYFQNEAQLEKSRLLSDRFSAERPKGSFSTLEIQRTEQGDSAMYLCASSPRLAGDEQYFGPGTRLTVT.

The chain's CDR3 is CASSSDWNTEAFF. As DNA, the CDR3 is TGTGCCAGCAGTTCAGACTGGAACACTGAAGCTTTCTTT. This chain joins TRBV27 and TRBJ1-1; D is unresolved. Germline V lookup: CDR1 MNHEY, CDR2 SMNVEV (reference sequence). CDR3 length equals 13 residues. V lost 4 bases and J 1 base, leaving 7 bases between the germline ends.

The CDR3 DNA is TGTGCCAGCAGTCGGGACAGCTACGAGCAGTACTTC. This gives the protein CASSRDSYEQYF. The chain is built from TRBV6-1 and TRBJ2-7; the match to TRBD1 covers 7 bases. The V gene end was trimmed by 5 bases and the J gene end by 3 bases; junction bases not matched to a gene: 1. From germline, CDR1 is MNHNS and CDR2 SASEGT. The CDR3 covers 12 residues.

V and J are TRBV5-1 and TRBJ1-3; perhaps TRBD1 as D (5 bases). The V end was cut by 1 base, the J end by 2 bases, with 10 bases between. The CDR3 sequence is 15 residues long. Per germline, CDR1 SGHRS and CDR2 YFSETQ. The DNA of the CDR3 is TGCGCCAGCAGCTTGACAGGAGAAGCTGGAAACACCATATATTTT. Translated: CASSLTGEAGNTIYF.

The chain carries TRBV9 and TRBJ1-1; D is uncertain. CDR1 is SGDLS and CDR2 is YYNGEE in the germline V gene. The CDR3 is made up of 14 amino acids. The V and J ends lost 4 bases and 1 base respectively, with 11 bases between them. The CDR3 sequence is CASSFDGANTEAFF. CDR3 DNA sequence: TGTGCCAGCAGCTTCGACGGAGCGAACACTGAAGCTTTCTTT.

This sequence joins TRBV29-1 and TRBJ2-3, with D possibly matching TRBD2 (6 bases). From germline, CDR1 is SQVTM and CDR2 ANQGSEA. This CDR3 is 15 amino acids long. V was shortened by 4 bases and J by 2 bases, with 16 bases between the two germline ends. DNA of the CDR3: TGCAGCGTTGGCGGTCGTTGGGGGGACACAGATACGCAGTATTTT. As protein: CSVGGRWGDTDTQYF.

This clone showed up just a few times. V gene TRBV7-9 combines with J gene TRBJ2-1, with TRBD2 identical over 8 bases. This CDR3 region has 15 residues. The V gene end was trimmed by 1 base and the J gene end by 6 bases; junction bases not matched to a gene: 5. CDR1 is SEHNR and CDR2 is FQNEAQ in the germline V gene (reference sequence). The DNA for the CDR3 is TGTGCCAGCAGCTTAGACGGGAGGGCCTTCAATGAGCAGTTCTTC. It encodes CASSLDGRAFNEQFF.

This chain joins TRBV6-1 and TRBJ1-4; the D gene is possibly TRBD1 (5 bases). CDR3 length: 16 residues. The V and J ends lost 1 base and 7 bases respectively, with 16 bases between them. Germline V gene data show CDR1 as MNHNS and CDR2 as SASEGT. The CDR3 protein is CASSEGVLGVGEKLFF. In DNA, the CDR3 is TGTGCCAGCAGTGAAGGGGTATTAGGGGTGGGTGAAAAACTGTTTTTT.

This rearrangement joins TRBV11-2 to TRBJ1-2, with 9 bases matching TRBD1. The junction had 9 bases not matched to a gene; V was cut back by 1 base and J by 0 bases. The CDR3 is made up of 18 amino acids. Germline V gene lookup returns CDR1 SGHAT and CDR2 FQNNGV. CDR3 protein: CASSLVARDRDTNYGYTF. The DNA of the CDR3 is TGTGCCAGCAGCTTAGTTGCTAGGGACAGGGATACTAACTATGGCTACACCTTC.

This clone was recorded a few times. J is TRBJ1-1 and V is TRBV6-1, with a weak D call TRBD1 (5 bases). Trimming left V 4 bases short and J 2 bases short, with 17 bases between. Germline V gene data show CDR1 as MNHNS and CDR2 as SASEGT. There are 16 residues in the CDR3. CDR3 in DNA: TGTGCCAGCAGTGTGAGGCAGTGGGGGGAAAACACTGAAGCTTTCTTT. This sequence encodes CASSVRQWGENTEAFF.

The gene calls are TRBV28 and TRBJ2-7, with D possibly being TRBD2 (6 bases). V lost 5 bases to trimming and J lost 2 bases, with 19 bases between them. CDR3 size: 16 residues. In germline, CDR1 is MDHEN, CDR2 SYDVKM. As DNA, the CDR3 is TGTGCCAGCAGTCCCTTCGAAGGGAGGTCTACCTACGAGCAGTACTTC. It is translated as CASSPFEGRSTYEQYF.

The gene calls are TRBV7-2 and TRBJ1-1; perhaps TRBD1 as D (5 bases). Trimming took 2 bases from V and 4 from J, leaving 8 bases between them. The CDR3 loop spans 13 amino acids. Germline-derived CDR1 and CDR2 are SGHTA and FQGNSA. CDR3 nucleotide sequence: TGTGCCAGCAGCTTACGGGGGAGCACTGAAGCTTTCTTT. This sequence encodes CASSLRGSTEAFF.

The V call is TRBV6-5, the J call TRBJ2-7, with no clear D. Per germline, CDR1 MNHEY and CDR2 SVGAGI. The length of the CDR3 is 14 residues. Between the trimmed V and J ends, which lost 2 bases and 1 base, there was a span of 9 bases. The CDR3 loop reads CASSYASRSYEQYF. CDR3 sequence (DNA): TGTGCCAGCAGTTACGCGTCTCGTTCCTACGAGCAGTACTTC.

The chain is built from TRBV7-9 and TRBJ2-1, with 11 bases matching TRBD1. Germline CDR1 and CDR2: SEHNR and FQNEAQ (reference sequence). The CDR3 has 14 residues. V lost 6 bases, J lost 12 bases, and 10 bases stayed unmatched. This CDR3 is CASSTDRGRRWQFF. The CDR3 DNA sequence: TGTGCCAGCAGTACGGACAGGGGGCGACGGTGGCAGTTCTTC. Full variable domain (missing parts from reference TRBV7-9 and TRBJ2-1): DTGVSQNPRHKITKRGQNVTFRCDPISEHNRLYWYRQTLGQGPEFLTYFQNEAQLEKSRLLSDRFSAERPKGSFSTLEIQRTEQGDSAMYLCASSTDRGRRWQFFGPGTRLTVL.

CDR3 sequence reads: CASSFETSTDTQYF. The CDR3 DNA sequence: TGTGCCAGCAGCTTCGAAACTAGCACAGATACGCAGTATTTT. This chain connects TRBV11-2 to TRBJ2-3, with D hard to call. The V gene lost 3 bases and the J gene lost 0 bases, with 7 bases spanning the gap. Germline loops: CDR1 SGHAT, CDR2 FQNNGV. The CDR3 contains 14 residues.

In its sample, this clone was seen once. The V and J genes are TRBV7-3 and TRBJ1-1; D not certain. This CDR3 comprises 16 residues. V was trimmed by 0 bases and J by 1 base, leaving 12 bases between them. The V gene's germline CDR1 is SGHTA and CDR2 FQGTGA. This CDR3 is CASSLTPVEGNTEAFF. Here the CDR3 DNA reads TGTGCCAGCAGCTTAACCCCGGTTGAGGGGAACACTGAAGCTTTCTTT.

The rearrangement links TRBV28 to TRBJ2-2; 10 bases map to TRBD2. Losses at the gene ends were 7 bases for V and 3 bases for J; bases not matched to a gene: 2. There are 14 residues in the CDR3. Per germline, CDR1 MDHEN and CDR2 SYDVKM. This CDR3 is CASTGTSDTGELFF. The CDR3 DNA sequence: TGTGCCAGCACCGGGACTAGCGACACCGGGGAGCTGTTTTTT. The whole variable domain, remainder taken from reference TRBV28 and TRBJ2-2, is DVKVTQSSRYLVKRTGEKVFLECVQDMDHENMFWYRQDPGLGLRLIYFSYDVKMKEKGDIPEGYSVSREKKERFSLILESASTNQTSMYLCASTGTSDTGELFFGEGSRLTVL.

Only one count was recorded for this clone. The chain couples TRBV7-9 to TRBJ1-1; D remains unclear. The germline gives CDR1 SEHNR, CDR2 FQNEAQ (reference sequence). This CDR3 region has 13 residues. V lost 2 bases and J 7 bases, leaving 11 bases between the germline ends. Written as DNA, the CDR3 is TGTGCCAGCAGCTTAATGAGCGACCTTGAAGCTTTCTTT. Amino acid sequence: CASSLMSDLEAFF.

The V call is TRBV20-1, the J call TRBJ1-1; D gene ambiguous. There are 10 residues in the CDR3. The V end was cut by 4 bases, the J end by 10 bases, with 10 bases between. The germline gives CDR1 DFQATT, CDR2 SNEGSKA (reference sequence). The CDR3 sequence: CSAKDPRAFF. For the CDR3, the DNA is TGCAGTGCTAAAGACCCGAGAGCTTTCTTT.